This paragraph covers one TCR beta chain sequence. Assay: immunoSEQ multiplex PCR; the TCRdb copy retains only in-frame clones and omits some. The sample has 150,000 to 200,000 clones, roughly 84% seen once. The entry originates in a study of blood T cell repertoires in COVID-19. Looking at the study overall: Italy, Spain and the United States were the sources of the convalescent and acute COVID-19 samples. Sources were T cells, B-cell-depleted T cells, or PBMCs; the material itself was cDNA or gDNA.

V was cut by 4 bases and J by 8 bases, with 12 bases left in between. Germline CDR1 SGHDT, CDR2 YYEEEE. CDR3 length equals 12 residues. Specimen: peripheral blood. The chain carries TRBV5-6 and TRBJ1-1; D gene unclear. This receptor was obtained from an elderly woman with active or convalescent COVID-19. The CDR3, as DNA: TGTGCCAGCAGCCCTCTAGCTGGAGAAGCTTTCTTT. Residues: CASSPLAGEAFF.